This T cell receptor beta chain emerged from a study of fetal regulatory T cell absence and autoimmunity. As concerns this clone: The target antigen is unknown.

Findings and caveats of the study: Oligoclonal TCR enrichment in pancreas over cord blood reached over 100-fold for some clones. Pancreas and cord blood did not differ much in TRB family usage.

The survey-level immunoSEQ assay was used. The method was immunoSEQ multiplex PCR; TCRdb's version includes in-frame clones alone and lacks a portion of them. The table includes 95,000 to 100,000 clones, approximately 79% detected once. The germline V gene encodes CDR1 MNHEY and CDR2 SMNVEV (reference sequence). This CDR3 comprises 13 residues. The V and J ends lost 5 bases and 5 bases respectively, with 12 bases between them. This TCR came from a male donor with IPEX syndrome. Sequencing was carried out using pancreas tissue. This chain connects TRBV27 to TRBJ1-1; TRBD1 is a possible D gene (5 bases). CDR3 amino acids: CASSPRGLTEAFF. CDR3 bases: TGTGCCAGCAGTCCCCGGGGGTTGACTGAAGCTTTCTTT.